This T cell receptor beta chain was observed in a study of human T cells and chemical hapten exposure. Time point meaning: pre-sensitization, week 0. The treatment is: therapeutic diphenylcyclopropenone sensitization with weekly scalp DPC. Blood draws came first, before each patch test. There are a few counts of this clonotype. MiXCR, run by TCRdb on the RACE reads, gives a single entry per CDR3 protein. The table lists 240,000 or so distinct CDR3 sequences, 7% to 10% of them singletons. This sequence was found in a woman in her thirties or forties with alopecia areata. Some clones in this sample may be carry-over from other donors' samples. The sample in question was whole blood, obtained in connection with sensitization to the hapten diphenylcyclopropenone (DPC).

The CDR3 protein is CASSFLGGQPQHF. The DNA for the CDR3 is TGTGCCAGCAGTTTTTTGGGGGGCCAGCCCCAGCATTTT. The chain has TRBV6-2 or TRBV6-3 and TRBJ1-5; tentatively, D is TRBD1 (6 bases). Deletions cut 4 bases from V and 7 bases from J, with 11 bases between. CDR1 is MNHEY, CDR2 SVGEGT, per germline. The CDR3 is made up of 13 amino acids.